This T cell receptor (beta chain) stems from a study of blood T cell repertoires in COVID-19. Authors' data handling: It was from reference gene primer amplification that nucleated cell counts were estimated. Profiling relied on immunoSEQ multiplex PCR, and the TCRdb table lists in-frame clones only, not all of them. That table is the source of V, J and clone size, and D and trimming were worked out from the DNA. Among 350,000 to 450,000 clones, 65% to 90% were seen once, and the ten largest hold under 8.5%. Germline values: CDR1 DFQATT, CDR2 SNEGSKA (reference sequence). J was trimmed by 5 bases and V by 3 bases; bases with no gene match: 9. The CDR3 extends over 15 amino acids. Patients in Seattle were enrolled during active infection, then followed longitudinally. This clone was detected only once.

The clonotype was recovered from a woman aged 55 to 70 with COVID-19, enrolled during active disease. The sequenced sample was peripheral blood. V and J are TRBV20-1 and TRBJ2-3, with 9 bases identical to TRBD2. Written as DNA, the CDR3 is TGCAGTGCTAGTGACGCGGGGGGGCCAGGAGATACGCAGTATTTT. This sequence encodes CSASDAGGPGDTQYF.